This T cell receptor (beta chain) came from a study of response to subunit inactivated influenza vaccine. V was pared by 5 bases and J by 3 bases, with 8 bases between. The CDR3 is made up of 13 amino acids. Germline-derived CDR1 and CDR2 are SNHLY and FYNNEI. One entry per CDR3 protein, called by TCRdb with MiXCR from the RT-PCR reads. The sample contains more than 700,000 distinct CDR3 sequences, 21% of which appear only once. With respect to this clonotype: The antigen remains undetermined.

Study-level results: Authors suggested each seasonal flu vaccination may recruit only limited numbers of new T cells.

The clonotype was recovered from a man aged 50 or older who received an inactivated influenza vaccine. The input for sequencing was PBMCs from blood, taken approximately 5 days after vaccination. The chain links TRBV2 to TRBJ1-5, with D tentatively TRBD1 (5 bases). The CDR3 DNA follows: TGTGCCAGCAGTACAGGAACCAATCAGCCCCAGCATTTT. Translation gives CASSTGTNQPQHF. Filled out from reference TRBV2 and TRBJ1-5, the complete variable domain reads EPEVTQTPSHQVTQMGQEVILRCVPISNHLYFYWYRQILGQKVEFLVSFYNNEISEKSEIFDDQFSVERPDGSNFTLKIRSTKLEDSAMYFCASSTGTNQPQHFGDGTRLSIL.